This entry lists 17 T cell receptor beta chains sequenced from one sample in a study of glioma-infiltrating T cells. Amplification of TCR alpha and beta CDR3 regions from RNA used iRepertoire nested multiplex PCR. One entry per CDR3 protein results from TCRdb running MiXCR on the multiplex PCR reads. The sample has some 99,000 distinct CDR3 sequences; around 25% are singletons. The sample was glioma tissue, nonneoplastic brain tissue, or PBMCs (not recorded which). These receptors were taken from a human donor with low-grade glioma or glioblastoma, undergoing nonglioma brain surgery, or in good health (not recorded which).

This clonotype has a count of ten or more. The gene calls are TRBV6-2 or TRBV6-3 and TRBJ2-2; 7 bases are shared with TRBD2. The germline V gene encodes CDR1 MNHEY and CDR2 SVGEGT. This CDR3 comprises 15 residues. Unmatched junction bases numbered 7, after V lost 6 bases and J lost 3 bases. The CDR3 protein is CASSSTSVYTGELFF. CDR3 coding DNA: TGTGCCAGCAGCTCAACTAGCGTCTACACCGGGGAGCTGTTTTTT.

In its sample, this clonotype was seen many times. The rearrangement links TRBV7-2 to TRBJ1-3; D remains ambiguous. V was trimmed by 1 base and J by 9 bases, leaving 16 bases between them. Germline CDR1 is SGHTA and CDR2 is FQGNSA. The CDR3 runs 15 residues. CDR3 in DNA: TGTGCCAGCAGCTTAGAACCTTTATCTTCATCCACCATATATTTT. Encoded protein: CASSLEPLSSSTIYF.

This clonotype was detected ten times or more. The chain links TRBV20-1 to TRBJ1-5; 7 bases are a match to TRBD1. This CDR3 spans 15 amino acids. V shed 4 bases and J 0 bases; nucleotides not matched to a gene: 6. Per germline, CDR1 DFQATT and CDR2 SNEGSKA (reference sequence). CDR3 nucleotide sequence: TGCAGTGCTACCCAGGGGGGAAATAGCAATCAGCCCCAGCATTTT. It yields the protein CSATQGGNSNQPQHF.

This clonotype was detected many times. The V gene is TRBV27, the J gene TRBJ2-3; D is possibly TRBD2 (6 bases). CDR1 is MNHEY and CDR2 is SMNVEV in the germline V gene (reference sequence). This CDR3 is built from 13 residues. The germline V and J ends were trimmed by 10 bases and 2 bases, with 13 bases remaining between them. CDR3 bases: TGTGCCACCTCCCGGACTATCACAGATACGCAGTATTTT. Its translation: CATSRTITDTQYF.

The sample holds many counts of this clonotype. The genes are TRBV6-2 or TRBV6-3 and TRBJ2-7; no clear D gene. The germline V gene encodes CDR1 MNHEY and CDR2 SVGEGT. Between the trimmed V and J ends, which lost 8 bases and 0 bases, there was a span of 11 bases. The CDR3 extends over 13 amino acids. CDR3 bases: TGTGCCAGCGGAGTTTACTCCTCCTACGAGCAGTACTTC. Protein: CASGVYSSYEQYF.

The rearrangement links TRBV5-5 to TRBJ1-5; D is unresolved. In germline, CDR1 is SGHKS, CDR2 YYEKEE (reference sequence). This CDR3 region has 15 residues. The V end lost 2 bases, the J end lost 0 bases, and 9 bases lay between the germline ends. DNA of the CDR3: TGTGCCAGCAGCTTATTCACCAATAGCAATCAGCCCCAGCATTTT. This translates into CASSLFTNSNQPQHF.

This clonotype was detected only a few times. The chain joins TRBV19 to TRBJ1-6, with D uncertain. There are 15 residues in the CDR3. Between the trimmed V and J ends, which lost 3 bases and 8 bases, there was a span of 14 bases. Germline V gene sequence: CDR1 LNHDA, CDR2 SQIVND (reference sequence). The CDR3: CASSISKAGDSPLHF. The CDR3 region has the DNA TGTGCCAGTAGTATCTCGAAGGCCGGGGATTCACCCCTCCACTTT. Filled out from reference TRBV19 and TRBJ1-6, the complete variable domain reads DGGITQSPKYLFRKEGQNVTLSCEQNLNHDAMYWYRQDPGQGLRLIYYSQIVNDFQKGDIAEGYSVSREKKESFPLTVTSAQKNPTAFYLCASSISKAGDSPLHFGNGTRLTVT.

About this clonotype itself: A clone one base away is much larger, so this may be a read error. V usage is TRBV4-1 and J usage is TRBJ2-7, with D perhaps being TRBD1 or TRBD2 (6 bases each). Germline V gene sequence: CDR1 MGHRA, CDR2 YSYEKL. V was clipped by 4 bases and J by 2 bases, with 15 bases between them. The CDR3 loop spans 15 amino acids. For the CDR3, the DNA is TGCGCCAGCAGCCTTGGAGGGGGGTTGACCTACGAGCAGTACTTC. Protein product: CASSLGGGLTYEQYF.

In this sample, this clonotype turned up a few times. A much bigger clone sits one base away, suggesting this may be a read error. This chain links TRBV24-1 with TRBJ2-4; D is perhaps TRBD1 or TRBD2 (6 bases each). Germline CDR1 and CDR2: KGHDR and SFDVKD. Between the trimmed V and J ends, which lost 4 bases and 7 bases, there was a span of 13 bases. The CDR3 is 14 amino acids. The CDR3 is CATSDRIGGNIQYF. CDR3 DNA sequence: TGTGCCACCAGTGACCGGATAGGGGGGAACATTCAGTACTTC.

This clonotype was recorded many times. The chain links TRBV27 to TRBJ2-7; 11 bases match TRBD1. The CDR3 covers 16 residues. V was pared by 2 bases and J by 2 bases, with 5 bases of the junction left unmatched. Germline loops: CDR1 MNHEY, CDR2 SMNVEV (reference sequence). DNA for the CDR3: TGTGCCAGCAGTTTAATGCCGGGACAGGGGGCCTACGAGCAGTACTTC. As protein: CASSLMPGQGAYEQYF.

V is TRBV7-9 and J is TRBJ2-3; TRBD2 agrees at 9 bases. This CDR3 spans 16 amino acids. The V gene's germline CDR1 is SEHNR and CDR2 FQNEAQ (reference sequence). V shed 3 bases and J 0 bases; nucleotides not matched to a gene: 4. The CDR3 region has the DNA TGTGCCAGCAGCTTGGGGACTAGCAGTAGCACAGATACGCAGTATTTT. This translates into CASSLGTSSSTDTQYF.

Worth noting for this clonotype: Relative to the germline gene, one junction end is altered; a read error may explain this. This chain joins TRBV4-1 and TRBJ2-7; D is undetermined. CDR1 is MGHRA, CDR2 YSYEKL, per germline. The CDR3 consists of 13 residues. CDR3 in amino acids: CASSVAGSYEQHF. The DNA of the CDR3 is TGTGCCAGCAGCGTGGCAGGTTCCTACGAGCAGCACTTC.

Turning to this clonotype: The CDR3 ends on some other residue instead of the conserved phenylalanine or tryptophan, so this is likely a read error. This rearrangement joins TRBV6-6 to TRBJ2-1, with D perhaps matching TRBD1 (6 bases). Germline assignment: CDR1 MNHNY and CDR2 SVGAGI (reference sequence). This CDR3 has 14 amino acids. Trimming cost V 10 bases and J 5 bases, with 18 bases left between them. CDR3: CAIRAQGKHNEQFL. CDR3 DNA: TGTGCCATCAGAGCCCAGGGGAAGCACAATGAGCAGTTCTTA.

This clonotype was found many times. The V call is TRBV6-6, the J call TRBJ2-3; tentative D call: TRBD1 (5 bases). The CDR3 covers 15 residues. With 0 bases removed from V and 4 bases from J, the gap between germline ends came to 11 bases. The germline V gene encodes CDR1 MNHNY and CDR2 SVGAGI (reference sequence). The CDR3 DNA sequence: TGTGCCAGCAGTTACTCTGGGATAGGGGCAGATACGCAGTATTTT. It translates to CASSYSGIGADTQYF.

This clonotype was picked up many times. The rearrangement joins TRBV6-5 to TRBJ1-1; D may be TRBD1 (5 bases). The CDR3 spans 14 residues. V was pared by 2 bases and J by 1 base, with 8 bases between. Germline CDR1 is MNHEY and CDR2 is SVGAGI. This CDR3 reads CASSYRGGNTEAFF. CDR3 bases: TGTGCCAGCAGTTACAGGGGAGGGAACACTGAAGCTTTCTTT.

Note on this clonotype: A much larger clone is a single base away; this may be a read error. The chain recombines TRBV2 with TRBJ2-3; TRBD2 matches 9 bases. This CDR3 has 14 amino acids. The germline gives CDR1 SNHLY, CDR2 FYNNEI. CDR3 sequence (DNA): TGTGCCAGCGCTCAGCGGGAGGCCACAGATGCGCAGTATTTT. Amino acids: CASAQREATDAQYF.

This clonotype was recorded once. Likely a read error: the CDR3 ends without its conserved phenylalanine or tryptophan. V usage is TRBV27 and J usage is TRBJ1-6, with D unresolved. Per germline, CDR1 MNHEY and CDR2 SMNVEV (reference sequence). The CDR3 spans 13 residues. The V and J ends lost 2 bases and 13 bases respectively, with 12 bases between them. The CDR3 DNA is TGTGCCAGCAGTTTAAGTGCAGACCACCCCCTCCACCTT. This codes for CASSLSADHPLHL.